The 26 T cell receptor beta chains below were found in one sample sequenced in a study of T-cell reconstitution after alpha-beta-depleted transplantation in children. Unique molecular identifiers were built into the TCRbeta library. TCRdb independently ran MiXCR on the PCR reads; one entry per CDR3 protein. The sample has about 640,000 distinct CDR3 sequences, roughly 17% seen once; the top ten hold about 1.1%. The sample consisted of PBMCs from the stem cell graft donor, taken from the stem cell graft. These receptors all come from a human donor who donated a stem cell graft to a child with acute myeloid leukemia.

This clonotype has a handful of counts. This chain connects TRBV4-3 to TRBJ2-7, with 9 bases lining up with TRBD2. Trimming at V came to 3 bases and at J to 3 bases, leaving 6 bases not matched to a gene. CDR1 and CDR2 from the germline V gene are LGHNA and YSLEER. The CDR3 runs to 15 residues. The CDR3, as DNA: TGCGCCAGCAGCCAGTCCCTAGCGGGGATCTACGAGCAGTACTTC. It translates to CASSQSLAGIYEQYF.

This clonotype was observed a handful of times. V and J are TRBV7-3 and TRBJ2-2, with a weak D call TRBD2 (5 bases). CDR3 length equals 14 residues. Trimming removed 4 bases from V and 3 bases from J, with 9 bases in between. Germline V CDR1 and CDR2: SGHTA, FQGTGA. The CDR3 DNA is TGTGCCAGCAGCTCCCTCGGGGACACCGGGGAGCTGTTTTTT. Encoded protein: CASSSLGDTGELFF.

Many counts were recorded for this clonotype. The chain links TRBV20-1 to TRBJ1-1; possible D gene TRBD1, 5 bases. CDR1 DFQATT and CDR2 SNEGSKA come from the germline V gene (reference sequence). The CDR3 is made up of 16 amino acids. Trimming took off 3 bases at V and 2 bases at J, with 19 bases between the two ends. The CDR3 coding sequence is TGCAGTGCTAGTCCATTCCTAAGAGACAGCAACACTGAAGCTTTCTTT. This translates into CSASPFLRDSNTEAFF.

This clonotype has only a few counts. This rearrangement joins TRBV7-2 to TRBJ1-4; possibly TRBD1 for D (5 bases). The CDR3 has 16 residues. The V end lost 3 bases, the J end lost 0 bases, and 11 bases lay between the germline ends. The germline gives CDR1 SGHTA, CDR2 FQGNSA. This chain's CDR3 is CASSLGWGATNEKLFF. The CDR3 DNA follows: TGTGCCAGCAGCTTGGGGTGGGGGGCAACTAATGAAAAACTGTTTTTT. The entire variable domain, with the rest obtained from reference TRBV7-2 and TRBJ1-4, is as follows: GAGVSQSPSNKVTEKGKDVELRCDPISGHTALYWYRQSLGQGLEFLIYFQGNSAPDKSGLPSDRFSAERTGGSVSTLTIQRTQQEDSAVYLCASSLGWGATNEKLFFGSGTQLSVL.

The chain recombines TRBV20-1 with TRBJ1-6; D not certain. Germline CDR1 reads DFQATT; CDR2 reads SNEGSKA (reference sequence). The germline V and J ends were trimmed by 4 bases and 10 bases, with 11 bases remaining between them. The CDR3 has 12 amino acids. The CDR3 loop is CSATPPGSPLHF. DNA of the CDR3: TGCAGTGCTACCCCGCCGGGATCACCCCTCCACTTT.

This clonotype was recorded many times. This sequence joins TRBV20-1 and TRBJ1-3; TRBD1 might be the D (5 bases). V dropped 5 bases and J dropped 8 bases, with 19 bases sitting between them. CDR1 and CDR2 (germline): DFQATT, SNEGSKA (reference sequence). This CDR3 contains 14 residues. The CDR3 region is CSALRRDGGYTIYF. As DNA, the CDR3 is TGCAGTGCTCTTAGACGGGACGGGGGTTACACCATATATTTT.

The sample holds a few counts of this clonotype. The genes are TRBV5-1 and TRBJ1-4, with D perhaps matching TRBD1 (6 bases). The V and J ends lost 3 bases and 0 bases respectively, with 9 bases between them. This CDR3 spans 15 amino acids. Germline V gene sequence: CDR1 SGHRS, CDR2 YFSETQ. The CDR3 is CASSSDSATNEKLFF. The CDR3 region has the DNA TGCGCCAGCAGCTCGGACAGTGCAACTAATGAAAAACTGTTTTTT.

The V and J genes are TRBV28 and TRBJ2-7, with a weak D call TRBD1 (6 bases). The germline V and J ends were trimmed by 5 bases and 7 bases, with 15 bases remaining between them. Germline assignment: CDR1 MDHEN and CDR2 SYDVKM. The CDR3 extends over 13 amino acids. The CDR3 reads CASSGQWRREQYV. The CDR3 region has the DNA TGTGCCAGCAGTGGACAGTGGAGAAGGGAGCAGTACGTC.

Only a few counts were recorded for this clonotype. The chain combines TRBV20-1 with TRBJ2-7; TRBD2 matches at 9 bases. The CDR3 length is 15 residues. J was trimmed by 4 bases and V by 0 bases; bases with no gene match: 7. The germline CDR1 and CDR2 sequences are DFQATT and SNEGSKA (reference sequence). This CDR3 is CSARDGERGAYEQYF. The CDR3 nucleotides read TGCAGTGCTAGAGATGGGGAGCGGGGGGCTTACGAGCAGTACTTC.

This clonotype was observed many times. The J gene is TRBJ2-1, the V gene TRBV20-1; possibly TRBD1 for D (5 bases). The CDR3 is 15 amino acids. Germline values: CDR1 DFQATT, CDR2 SNEGSKA (reference sequence). V was pared by 0 bases and J by 8 bases, with 17 bases between. This CDR3 is CSAREARTPFDEQFF. The CDR3 nucleotides are TGCAGTGCTAGAGAGGCGAGGACACCGTTTGATGAGCAGTTCTTC.

Points on this clonotype: A read error may produce the germline difference seen at one junction end. This sequence joins TRBV20-1 and TRBJ2-2, with 7 bases matching TRBD1. Per germline, CDR1 DFQATT and CDR2 SNEGSKA (reference sequence). The CDR3 is 16 residues long. The CDR3 is CCARKRRTGVTGELFF. Here the CDR3 DNA reads TGCTGTGCTCGAAAGCGACGTACAGGGGTTACCGGGGAGCTGTTTTTT.

This clonotype was observed at least ten times. V is TRBV5-1 and J is TRBJ1-1; the D gene is possibly TRBD1 (6 bases). Per germline, CDR1 SGHRS and CDR2 YFSETQ. CDR3 length: 14 amino acids. V dropped 4 bases and J dropped 2 bases, with 12 bases sitting between them. CDR3 nucleotide sequence: TGCGCCAGCAGCACTGGACAGTTCAACACTGAAGCTTTCTTT. Protein: CASSTGQFNTEAFF.

The rearrangement links TRBV7-9 to TRBJ2-7; TRBD2 matches 8 bases. The V segment lost 0 bases and the J segment 6 bases; nucleotides outside the gene matches: 4. CDR3 length: 14 amino acids. Germline V gene data show CDR1 as SEHNR and CDR2 as FQNEAQ (reference sequence). The CDR3 reads CASSLAPAGAEQYF. CDR3 DNA sequence: TGTGCCAGCAGCTTAGCCCCAGCGGGGGCCGAGCAGTACTTC.

The J gene is TRBJ1-1, the V gene TRBV7-9; perhaps TRBD1 as D (5 bases). This CDR3 is 16 amino acids long. Trimming removed 1 base from V and 2 bases from J, with 14 bases in between. Germline V CDR1 and CDR2: SEHNR, FQNEAQ (reference sequence). CDR3: CASSLVGGEPNTEAFF. The CDR3, as DNA: TGTGCCAGCAGCTTAGTTGGAGGGGAACCCAACACTGAAGCTTTCTTT. The full variable domain, completed using reference TRBV7-9 and TRBJ1-1, is DTGVSQNPRHKITKRGQNVTFRCDPISEHNRLYWYRQTLGQGPEFLTYFQNEAQLEKSRLLSDRFSAERPKGSFSTLEIQRTEQGDSAMYLCASSLVGGEPNTEAFFGQGTRLTVV.

This clonotype has a count of ten or more. The rearrangement links TRBV6-5 to TRBJ2-2, with TRBD1 as a possible D gene (5 bases). The CDR3 totals 14 residues. V was pared by 8 bases and J by 2 bases, with 12 bases between. Germline V lookup: CDR1 MNHEY, CDR2 SVGAGI. CDR3 DNA: TGTGCCAGCGAAAGACAGATTAACACCGGGGAGCTGTTTTTT. This encodes CASERQINTGELFF.

This chain connects TRBV12-3 or TRBV12-4 to TRBJ1-2; the D is unclear. CDR3 length: 15 residues. With 5 bases removed from V and 0 bases from J, the gap between germline ends came to 13 bases. CDR3 sequence: CASSPQQTPNYGYTF. CDR3 DNA: TGTGCCAGCAGTCCCCAACAAACGCCTAACTATGGCTACACCTTC.

At least ten counts were recorded for this clonotype. The V and J genes are TRBV20-1 and TRBJ2-3; TRBD1 agrees at 8 bases. The CDR3 consists of 16 residues. V lost 3 bases and J lost 2; bases outside the gene matches: 10. The germline V gene has CDR1 DFQATT and CDR2 SNEGSKA (reference sequence). The CDR3 here is CSASRPGRGPTDTQYF. The CDR3 DNA reads as TGCAGTGCTAGTCGTCCGGGCAGGGGGCCCACAGATACGCAGTATTTT.

CDR3: CASSVEGTGGGNEQFF. The DNA of the CDR3 is TGTGCCAGCAGCGTAGAGGGGACAGGGGGCGGGAATGAGCAGTTCTTC. The V gene is TRBV9, the J gene TRBJ2-1, with 12 bases fitting TRBD1. Trimming took 0 bases from V and 7 from J; bases not matched to a gene: 5. Germline CDR1 and CDR2: SGDLS and YYNGEE. CDR3 length: 16 residues.

V gene TRBV7-3 combines with J gene TRBJ2-5; TRBD1 agrees at 7 bases. V lost 2 bases, J lost 4 bases, and 4 bases stayed unmatched. Germline lookup yields CDR1 SGHTA and CDR2 FQGTGA. This CDR3 is built from 14 residues. In DNA, the CDR3 is TGTGCCAGCAGCTTACATTCAGGGGGAGAGACCCAGTACTTC. Protein sequence: CASSLHSGGETQYF.

The chain couples TRBV20-1 to TRBJ2-5, with a tentative D call TRBD2 (6 bases). From germline, CDR1 is DFQATT and CDR2 SNEGSKA (reference sequence). Trimming stripped 6 bases from V and 1 base from J, with 12 bases between. CDR3 length: 13 amino acids. Written as DNA, the CDR3 is TGCAGTGCCCCCTCCGGGGGCCAAGAGACCCAGTACTTC. This codes for CSAPSGGQETQYF.

This clonotype has a handful of counts. The rearrangement links TRBV20-1 to TRBJ1-5, with D possibly being TRBD1 (5 bases). The V gene's germline CDR1 is DFQATT and CDR2 SNEGSKA (reference sequence). The CDR3 consists of 15 residues. The V and J ends lost 5 bases and 2 bases respectively, with 16 bases between them. The CDR3, as DNA: TGCAGTGCTGGGGGGGGGGTTGGGGGCAATCAGCCCCAGCATTTT. This codes for CSAGGGVGGNQPQHF.

This clonotype came up many times. The chain has TRBV20-1 and TRBJ1-2, with a possible D match to TRBD1 (5 bases). The length of the CDR3 is 16 residues. CDR1 DFQATT and CDR2 SNEGSKA come from the germline V gene (reference sequence). Trimming took off 0 bases at V and 5 bases at J, with 19 bases between the two ends. The CDR3 region has the DNA TGCAGTGCTAGAGACGGAGTTGGGGGAAAGTGGTATGGCTACACCTTC. The encoded protein is CSARDGVGGKWYGYTF.

The chain is built from TRBV28 and TRBJ1-1; D may be TRBD1 (6 bases). The CDR3 spans 13 residues. With 5 bases removed from V and 6 bases from J, the gap between germline ends came to 13 bases. The germline CDR1 and CDR2 sequences are MDHEN and SYDVKM. CDR3 protein: CASSPGGQSEAFF. In DNA, the CDR3 is TGTGCCAGCAGTCCTGGCGGACAGTCTGAAGCTTTCTTT.

This clonotype was seen a few times. The chain joins TRBV12-3 or TRBV12-4 to TRBJ1-2; maybe TRBD1 (6 bases). Trimming stripped 8 bases from V and 8 bases from J, with 21 bases between. CDR3 length: 14 residues. The CDR3 is CASGPDSPYGGYTF. CDR3 in DNA: TGTGCCAGCGGACCGGACAGTCCCTACGGGGGCTACACCTTC.

This clonotype has a handful of counts. V gene TRBV5-1 combines with J gene TRBJ2-3, with 13 bases that match TRBD2. CDR3 size: 18 residues. From germline, CDR1 is SGHRS and CDR2 YFSETQ. The junction had 9 bases not matched to a gene; V was cut back by 2 bases and J by 3 bases. This chain's CDR3 is CASSFTSGGAGGTDTQYF. In DNA form, the CDR3 reads TGCGCCAGCAGCTTTACTAGCGGGGGGGCCGGTGGGACAGATACGCAGTATTTT.

This clonotype was detected only a few times. The gene calls are TRBV29-1 and TRBJ1-1, with D unclear. This CDR3 has 14 amino acids. V was cut by 4 bases and J by 1 base, with 13 bases left in between. Germline V CDR1 and CDR2: SQVTM, ANQGSEA. DNA of the CDR3: TGCAGCGTTGGGCCTCCGAGAGCGAACACTGAAGCTTTCTTT. It encodes CSVGPPRANTEAFF.